Listed below are T cell receptor beta chains from one sample, sequenced in a study of immune evolution from preneoplasia to lung adenocarcinoma. The table came from immunoSEQ multiplex PCR; TCRdb's copy has only in-frame clones and leaves some out. This sample has about 4,900 clones, with around three quarters found just once. Sequencing input: FFPE minimally invasive lung adenocarcinoma tissue. All receptors come from a person aged 55 to 79 with lung adenocarcinoma. Both conserved end residues are part of each CDR3. The D gene is left open where the match is weak. A clone size is listed for some rows: how often the clone was seen (once, few, many), or a class if it is expanded.

D	V	J	size	DNA	CDR3
-	TRBV6-5	TRBJ1-2	-	TGTGCCACGGGGGGGCCGGGAGATGGCTACACCTTC	CATGGPGDGYTF
TRBD1	TRBV18	TRBJ1-1	once	TGTGCCAGCTCACCCAAGACAGGGAGGTCCACTGAAGCTTTCTTT	CASSPKTGRSTEAFF
-	TRBV6-6	TRBJ1-5	-	TGTGCCAGCAGTTACCAAGCAGGGGAGGCAAATCAGCCCCAGCATTTT	CASSYQAGEANQPQHF
-	TRBV27	TRBJ1-1	-	TGTGCCAGCAGTTTCCAAGGGGGGAGGGGCACTGAAGCTTTCTTT	CASSFQGGRGTEAFF
-	TRBV29-1	TRBJ2-3	-	TGCAGCGTTGAACTTTCTTCGGATACGCAGTATTTT	CSVELSSDTQYF
-	TRBV2	TRBJ1-1	few	TGTGCCATAAACACTGAAGCTTTCTTT	CAINTEAFF
-	TRBV15	TRBJ2-4	few	TGTGCCACCAGCAGAGACGGCCGGAGGGGCGGGCCGGTAGCCAAAAACATTCAGTACTTC	CATSRDGRRGGPVAKNIQYF
TRBD1	TRBV7-9	TRBJ1-1	-	TGTGCCAGCAGGAGACAGGGGGCGAACACTGAAGCTTTCTTT	CASRRQGANTEAFF
-	TRBV29-1	TRBJ1-1	-	TGCAGCGTGGGTGGTAGGGAATCGGTTGCGTTCGACACTGAAGCTTTCTTT	CSVGGRESVAFDTEAFF
-	TRBV10-3	TRBJ1-1	large	TGTGCCATCAGTGAGTCTAGGGGCAGATACACTGAAGCTTTCTTT	CAISESRGRYTEAFF
-	TRBV7-9	TRBJ1-2	-	TGTGCCAGCAGCTTAGGAGGGGATGGCTACACCTTC	CASSLGGDGYTF
TRBD1	TRBV7-8	TRBJ1-2	-	TGTGCCAGCAGCCTCCTCGGACAGGGGGACTATGGCTACACCTTC	CASSLLGQGDYGYTF
TRBD1	TRBV4-1	TRBJ2-7	-	TGCGCCAGCAGCCCGGGGACAGGGGTCTCCTACGAGCAGTACTTC	CASSPGTGVSYEQYF
TRBD2	TRBV2	TRBJ2-2	-	TGTGCCAGCAGTGAAACCTCGGGGGGCACCGGGGAGCTGTTTTTT	CASSETSGGTGELFF
TRBD1	TRBV6-5	TRBJ2-2	-	TGTGCCAGCAGACTGACAGGGACGAACACCGGGGAGCTGTTTTTT	CASRLTGTNTGELFF
-	TRBV6-5	TRBJ1-4	-	TGTGCCAGCAGTTCAGGACAGTCAAGGAATGAAAAACTGTTTTTT	CASSSGQSRNEKLFF
TRBD2	TRBV15	TRBJ2-1	-	TGTGCCACCAGCAGGGGACTAGCGGGAGACAATGAGCAGTTCTTC	CATSRGLAGDNEQFF
TRBD2	TRBV7-3	TRBJ2-1	few	TGTGCCAGCAGCTTACCACTAGCGGGAGCCCCCCAGTTCTTC	CASSLPLAGAPQFF
-	TRBV19	TRBJ2-6	-	TGTGCCAGTAGTCAGTTAGCTGGGGCCAACGTCCTGACTTTC	CASSQLAGANVLTF
-	TRBV6-1	TRBJ2-7	-	TGTGCCAGCAGTGAAGTACCGACCCACTTC	CASSEVPTHF
-	TRBV29-1	TRBJ2-5	-	TGCAGCGTTGTTCGCCTAGGGGAGACCCAGTACTTC	CSVVRLGETQYF
-	TRBV5-1	TRBJ2-4	-	TGCGCCAGCAGCTCTACAGGAGAAGGGAACATTCAGTACTTC	CASSSTGEGNIQYF
-	TRBV19	TRBJ2-1	-	TGTGCCAGTAGTATATACAGGGAGGGTGAGCAGTTCTTC	CASSIYREGEQFF
TRBD1	TRBV19	TRBJ1-4	-	TGTGCCAGTAACGACAGGGGGCAAACTAATGAAAAACTGTTTTTT	CASNDRGQTNEKLFF
-	TRBV7-9	TRBJ1-4	-	TGTGCCAGCAGCTTAGAGGGTGAAAAACTGTTTTTT	CASSLEGEKLFF
TRBD2	TRBV28	TRBJ2-1	-	TGTGCCAGCAGGGGGACGGGAGCGGGAGCTTACAATGAGCAGTTCTTC	CASRGTGAGAYNEQFF
TRBD2	TRBV7-9	TRBJ2-7	-	TGTGCCAGCAGCACCGGGACTAGCGCCCACGAGCAGTACTTC	CASSTGTSAHEQYF
-	TRBV25-1	TRBJ2-7	-	TGTGCCAGCAGTGATAACAGGCCGCCTTTGAAGCAGTACTTC	CASSDNRPPLKQYF
-	TRBV19	TRBJ2-1	-	TGTGCCAGTAGTCCATCCTACAATGAGCAGTTCTTC	CASSPSYNEQFF
-	TRBV30	TRBJ1-1	-	TGTGCCTGGAGTGTGGGCGGGGGGACTGAAGCTTTCTTT	CAWSVGGGTEAFF
-	TRBV5-8	TRBJ1-3	few	TGTGCCAGCAGCCCAGGAAACACCATATATTTT	CASSPGNTIYF
-	TRBV5-1	TRBJ2-1	-	TGCGCCAGCAGCCCCGGTTTTCTCGCGGCCTACAATGAGCAGTTCTTC	CASSPGFLAAYNEQFF
TRBD1	TRBV10-3	TRBJ2-1	-	TGTGCCACCGGACAGGGTTACAATGAGCAGTTCTTC	CATGQGYNEQFF
TRBD2	TRBV29-1	TRBJ2-7	-	TGCAGCGTCGAAGCCGGGACTAGGAGCGAGCAGTACTTC	CSVEAGTRSEQYF
-	TRBV14	TRBJ1-1	-	TGTGCCAGCAGCCAAGTGTCCCAAGGTGGGGCTTTCTTT	CASSQVSQGGAFF
-	TRBV5-5	TRBJ2-7	-	TGTGCCAGCAGCTCCGCCGACTACGAGCAGTACTTC	CASSSADYEQYF
-	TRBV2	TRBJ2-5	-	TGTGCCAACACTGCCCGGGACCAACCACGGGAGACCCAGTACTTC	CANTARDQPRETQYF
TRBD1	TRBV14	TRBJ1-2	-	TGTGCCAGCAGCCAAGGGTTCGGACAGGGGGCGACAAGCTACACCTTC	CASSQGFGQGATSYTF
-	TRBV6-5	TRBJ2-1	-	TGTGCCAGCAGGTACGGGACCCGGCAGTTCTTC	CASRYGTRQFF
TRBD2	TRBV6-1	TRBJ2-5	-	TGTGCCAGCAGTCCCGGCGGGGGTCAGAAGACCCAGTACTTC	CASSPGGGQKTQYF
-	TRBV7-2	TRBJ2-7	-	TGTGCCAGCAGTCCTGCCTACGAGCAGTACTTC	CASSPAYEQYF
TRBD1	TRBV7-9	TRBJ2-5	-	TGTGCCAGCAGCTTAGCGGCAGGGGGCGGTGAGACCCAGTACTTC	CASSLAAGGGETQYF
TRBD2	TRBV14	TRBJ2-7	-	TGTGCCAGCAGCCCCCGGACTAGCGGGAGAGGTGAGCAGTACTTC	CASSPRTSGRGEQYF
-	TRBV28	TRBJ1-4	-	TGTGCCAGTCGGGGAACTAGGGAAAAACTGTTTTTT	CASRGTREKLFF
TRBD1	TRBV14	TRBJ1-1	-	TGTGCCAGCAGCCAAGCGACAGGGACTGAAGCTTTCTTT	CASSQATGTEAFF
-	TRBV11-2	TRBJ2-5	-	TGTGCCAGCAGCTTAGCGACTAACCCCACGGAGACCCAGTACTTC	CASSLATNPTETQYF
TRBD2	TRBV5-4	TRBJ2-7	-	TGTGCCAGCAGCCGGGGACTAGCCTACGAGCAGTACTTC	CASSRGLAYEQYF
TRBD2	TRBV7-2	TRBJ2-2	-	TGTGCCAGCAGCTGGACTAGCGGGAACACCGGGGAGCTGTTTTTT	CASSWTSGNTGELFF
-	TRBV25-1	TRBJ2-5	-	TGTGCCAGCAGTCCGACAGGACTTGTAGAGGGGGGAAGGGAGACCCAGTACTTC	CASSPTGLVEGGRETQYF
-	TRBV5-1	TRBJ1-1	-	TGCGCCAGCAGCGGGTTGACAGGCCCTAACACTGAAGCTTTCTTT	CASSGLTGPNTEAFF
-	TRBV7-2	TRBJ1-5	-	TGTGCCAGCAGCTTATACCACGGTAGCAATCAGCCCCAGCATTTT	CASSLYHGSNQPQHF